A selection of T cell receptor beta chains follows, all from one sample in a study of blood T cell repertoires in COVID-19. TCRdb's table, derived via immunoSEQ multiplex PCR, lists solely in-frame clones and lacks some. The repertoire consists of roughly 480,000 clones, with 75% to 90% occurring once and the leading ten covering approximately 0.9%. Sequenced sample: peripheral blood. The origin of the receptors is a man aged 18 to 35 with COVID-19, enrolled during active disease. Each CDR3 is given with its conserved first and last residue. Fields, in order: J gene, D gene, V gene, CDR3 protein, CDR3 DNA. A D gene is named only where the DNA matches it firmly.

j_gene: TRBJ2-7; d_gene: TRBD2; v_gene: TRBV27; CDR3aa: CASSLYGLGPSYEQYF; CDR3nt: TGTGCCAGCAGTTTATACGGACTAGGGCCCTCTTACGAGCAGTACTTC
j_gene: TRBJ1-2; d_gene: TRBD1; v_gene: TRBV5-1; CDR3aa: CASSLDRDLYGYTF; CDR3nt: TGCGCCAGCAGCCTGGACAGGGACCTCTATGGCTACACCTTC
j_gene: TRBJ2-3; d_gene: TRBD2; v_gene: TRBV5-1; CDR3aa: CASSLAIAGATDTQYF; CDR3nt: TGCGCCAGCAGCTTGGCCATAGCGGGAGCCACAGATACGCAGTATTTT
j_gene: TRBJ2-5; d_gene: -; v_gene: TRBV29-1; CDR3aa: CSVRTDQETQYF; CDR3nt: TGCAGCGTCCGGACAGACCAAGAGACCCAGTACTTC
j_gene: TRBJ2-5; d_gene: -; v_gene: TRBV2; CDR3aa: CASKRSVQETQYF; CDR3nt: TGTGCCAGTAAAAGGAGTGTACAAGAGACCCAGTACTTC
j_gene: TRBJ2-7; d_gene: -; v_gene: TRBV4-1; CDR3aa: CASSQVLRVEQYF; CDR3nt: TGCGCCAGCAGCCAAGTACTCAGGGTCGAGCAGTACTTC
j_gene: TRBJ2-3; d_gene: -; v_gene: TRBV9; CDR3aa: CASSVSFTSVGTDTQYF; CDR3nt: TGTGCCAGCAGCGTATCCTTCACTAGTGTCGGCACAGATACGCAGTATTTT
j_gene: TRBJ1-6; d_gene: TRBD1; v_gene: TRBV7-3; CDR3aa: CASSARQGSPLHF; CDR3nt: TGTGCCAGCAGCGCCAGACAGGGTTCACCCCTCCACTTT
j_gene: TRBJ2-3; d_gene: TRBD2; v_gene: TRBV6-2/TRBV6-3; CDR3aa: CASSPNQLAGYTDTQYF; CDR3nt: TGTGCCAGCAGTCCCAATCAACTAGCGGGGTACACAGATACGCAGTATTTT
j_gene: TRBJ2-7; d_gene: TRBD1; v_gene: TRBV5-1; CDR3aa: CASRSTGPSGEQYF; CDR3nt: TGCGCCAGCAGGTCGACAGGGCCCAGTGGGGAGCAGTACTTC
j_gene: TRBJ1-6; d_gene: -; v_gene: TRBV11-2; CDR3aa: CASSLIVDSPLHF; CDR3nt: TGTGCCAGCAGCTTAATTGTAGATTCACCCCTCCACTTT
j_gene: TRBJ2-7; d_gene: -; v_gene: TRBV27; CDR3aa: CASSASFTNYYEQYF; CDR3nt: TGTGCCAGCAGTGCTAGCTTCACCAACTACTACGAGCAGTACTTC
j_gene: TRBJ2-1; d_gene: TRBD2; v_gene: TRBV29-1; CDR3aa: CSLGLAGGVSYNEQFF; CDR3nt: TGCAGCTTGGGACTAGCGGGAGGAGTCTCCTACAATGAGCAGTTCTTC
j_gene: TRBJ2-7; d_gene: TRBD2; v_gene: TRBV27; CDR3aa: CASSLKWEGSYEQYF; CDR3nt: TGTGCCAGCAGTTTAAAGTGGGAGGGCTCCTACGAGCAGTACTTC
j_gene: TRBJ2-6; d_gene: -; v_gene: TRBV2; CDR3aa: CASSDDGSSGANVLTF; CDR3nt: TGTGCCAGCAGTGACGACGGGAGCTCTGGGGCCAACGTCCTGACTTTC